This is a list of T cell receptor beta chains from one sample in a study of CD8+ T cells in alopecia areata. Some clones are missing from TCRdb's copy, which holds only in-frame ones; the method was immunoSEQ multiplex PCR. This table has about 170,000 clones, 67% appearing once. The starting material was CD8+ T cells sorted from blood, obtained at week 0. Receptors were obtained from a human donor with alopecia areata. Each CDR3 is given with its conserved first and last residue. Each record gives: J gene, V gene, D gene, clone size, CDR3 DNA, CDR3 protein. D genes are given only for firm matches. Clone size is shown for a subset of rows, as once, few, many or a class of expanded clone.

TRBJ1-2,TRBV6-4,NA,few,TGTGCCAGCAGTACCTACTCAGGAGGACTCTATGGCTACACCTTC,CASSTYSGGLYGYTF
TRBJ2-1,TRBV6-4,TRBD2,NA,TGTGCCAGCAGTGATCGGTTTACTAGCGTCGATGAGCAGTTCTTC,CASSDRFTSVDEQFF
TRBJ2-2,TRBV29-1,NA,NA,TGCAGCGTCGTACTGGGGGCGCGGGGCACCGGGGAGCTGTTTTTT,CSVVLGARGTGELFF
TRBJ2-6,TRBV6-5,NA,NA,TGTGCCAGCAGTTACGGGAACTCTGGGGCCAACGTCCTGACTTTC,CASSYGNSGANVLTF
TRBJ2-5,TRBV11-2,TRBD2,NA,TGTGCCAGCAGCTTAGAACTAGCGGACCAAGAGACCCAGTACTTC,CASSLELADQETQYF
TRBJ2-7,TRBV30,TRBD1,NA,TGTGCCTGGACCGGGACAGGAGGCTACGAGCAGTACTTC,CAWTGTGGYEQYF
TRBJ1-1,TRBV19,NA,NA,TGTGCCAGTAGCATAGCGGGGCCCGTGAGCACTGAAGCTTTCTTT,CASSIAGPVSTEAFF
TRBJ1-6,TRBV2,TRBD1,NA,TGTGCCAGCAGAGCCGGGACAGGGGATTCACCCCTCCACTTT,CASRAGTGDSPLHF
TRBJ2-3,TRBV29-1,TRBD2,NA,TGCAGCGTCCCGGGGGGGCAGACAGATACGCAGTATTTT,CSVPGGQTDTQYF
TRBJ2-1,TRBV29-1,TRBD1,once,TGCAGCGACGGGACAGGGGGTGTGAATGAGCAGTTCTTC,CSDGTGGVNEQFF
TRBJ2-3,TRBV7-9,TRBD1,NA,TGTGCCTCCCAGGGGGCAGATCAGTATTTT,CASQGADQYF
TRBJ2-1,TRBV7-9,NA,NA,TGTGCCAGCAGCCTAGTTCACATACCCTACAATGAGCAGTTCTTC,CASSLVHIPYNEQFF
TRBJ2-7,TRBV4-1,NA,NA,TGCGCCAGCAGCCAAGTCGGAGACAGGACCTACGAGCAGTACTTC,CASSQVGDRTYEQYF
TRBJ2-1,TRBV19,TRBD2,once,TGTGCCAGTAGTATCGTACTGGGCGGGGGACCCTACGATGAGCAGTTCTTC,CASSIVLGGGPYDEQFF
TRBJ2-1,TRBV13,TRBD2,NA,TGTGCCAGCAGCTCCGGGACTAGAGTTAAGGAGCAGTTCTTC,CASSSGTRVKEQFF
TRBJ1-5,TRBV15,NA,NA,TGTGCCACCAGCAGAGATAGGAGTAATCAGCCCCAGCATTTT,CATSRDRSNQPQHF
TRBJ2-7,TRBV29-1,TRBD2,NA,TGCAGCGTTGAAACCTCGACTAGCGGTGCGTACGAGCAGTACTTC,CSVETSTSGAYEQYF
TRBJ2-3,TRBV19,NA,few,TGTGCCAGTAGTATCGGTTATGGGGGGCTAGATACGCAGTATTTT,CASSIGYGGLDTQYF
TRBJ1-2,TRBV15,NA,NA,TGTGCCACCGGATCGCAAGGGGACTACTACACCTTC,CATGSQGDYYTF
TRBJ2-7,TRBV29-1,TRBD1,NA,TGCAGCGTGGGAGGGACAGGGCGCGAGCAGTACTTC,CSVGGTGREQYF
TRBJ2-1,TRBV30,NA,NA,TGTGCCTGGAGTCGGGATCGGGAGCAGTTCTTC,CAWSRDREQFF
TRBJ1-1,TRBV29-1,NA,NA,TGCAGCGCTTCGACAGGTGCGGGGGCTGAAGCTTTCTTT,CSASTGAGAEAFF
TRBJ2-7,TRBV6-5,NA,NA,TGTGCCAGCAGTGGTGGAAGCTCCTACGAGCAGTACTTC,CASSGGSSYEQYF
TRBJ1-2,TRBV19,NA,NA,TGTGCCAGTAGTATCCGGGGGCGAAACTATGGCTACACCTTC,CASSIRGRNYGYTF
TRBJ2-7,TRBV29-1,NA,NA,TGCAGCGTTGAATTGGGGGACTACGAGCAGTACTTC,CSVELGDYEQYF
TRBJ2-7,TRBV29-1,TRBD1,NA,TGCAGCGTTGAACCGGGACAGGGCTCCTACGAGCAGTACTTC,CSVEPGQGSYEQYF
TRBJ2-7,TRBV29-1,TRBD2,NA,TGCAGCGTCCAATACGGGGGGGACGAGCAGTACTTC,CSVQYGGDEQYF
TRBJ2-5,TRBV29-1,NA,NA,TGCAGCGTTGAAGACCAAGTTTGGGAGACCCAGTACTTC,CSVEDQVWETQYF
TRBJ1-3,TRBV27,TRBD1,NA,TGTGCCAGCAGAAACAGGGGCTCGGGAGGAAACACCATATATTTT,CASRNRGSGGNTIYF
TRBJ1-6,TRBV7-9,TRBD1,few,TGTGCCACCCGGGACAGTAATAATTCACCCCTCCACTTT,CATRDSNNSPLHF
TRBJ2-3,TRBV29-1,TRBD2,NA,TGCAGCGCGATGGCGGGGGGGCGACAAGATACGCAGTATTTT,CSAMAGGRQDTQYF
TRBJ2-7,TRBV13,TRBD2,NA,TGTGCCAGCAGCTTAGGGGAGACTAGCCCCCTCTACGAGCAGTACTTC,CASSLGETSPLYEQYF
TRBJ2-2,TRBV29-1,NA,NA,TGCAGCGCCCCCGAGGCCGGGGAGCTGTTTTTT,CSAPEAGELFF
TRBJ1-5,TRBV25-1,NA,NA,TGTGCCAGCAGTGATAGCTCGGCGGGTCAGCCCCAGCATTTT,CASSDSSAGQPQHF
TRBJ2-3,TRBV7-2,TRBD1,NA,TGTGCCAGCAGCGCCGACAGGGGTACAGATACGCAGTATTTT,CASSADRGTDTQYF
TRBJ2-1,TRBV29-1,NA,NA,TGCAGCGTTGAGGTCCCCCCTTTGTATGAGCAGTTCTTC,CSVEVPPLYEQFF
TRBJ2-5,TRBV5-1,NA,few,TGCGCCAGCAGCCTTCGGGGATTAGCCCAAGAGACCCAGTACTTC,CASSLRGLAQETQYF
TRBJ2-3,TRBV13,NA,NA,TGTGCCAGCAGCCCCTACCTAGGGGATACGCAGTATTTT,CASSPYLGDTQYF
TRBJ2-6,TRBV9,NA,NA,TGTGCCAGCAGCCTACCCTCCGGGGTGCCGATCTCTGGGGCCAACGTCCTGACTTTC,CASSLPSGVPISGANVLTF
TRBJ1-1,TRBV4-1,NA,NA,TGCGCCAGCAGGCGGGCGGACAGCCGAATGAACACTGAAGCTTTCTTT,CASRRADSRMNTEAFF
TRBJ2-1,TRBV6-5,TRBD1,NA,TGTGCCAGCAGGGGTCAGGGGGCGTTCGGGCAGTTCTTC,CASRGQGAFGQFF
TRBJ2-7,TRBV2,NA,NA,TGTGCCAGCATATTTGAATCCTACGAGCAGTACTTC,CASIFESYEQYF
TRBJ1-1,TRBV19,NA,NA,TGTGCCACCGCCCCCGGGCGGTCTGAAGCTTTCTTT,CATAPGRSEAFF
TRBJ2-7,TRBV4-1,TRBD1,NA,TGCGCCAGCAGCCAGAGGACAGGGTCCTCCTACGAGCAGTACTTC,CASSQRTGSSYEQYF
TRBJ2-7,TRBV5-6,NA,NA,TGTGCCAGCAGCCGGGGGGCTTACGAGCAGTACTTC,CASSRGAYEQYF
TRBJ1-1,TRBV7-9,NA,NA,TGTGCCAGCACTTTGTCAGACACTGAAGCTTTCTTT,CASTLSDTEAFF
TRBJ2-3,TRBV6-1,TRBD2,once,TGTGCCAGCAGTGGACTAGCGGGGGAATCAGATACGCAGTATTTT,CASSGLAGESDTQYF
TRBJ1-1,TRBV5-6,TRBD1,NA,TGTGCCAGCAGCTTGGACAAAAGGACAGGTATTCAGGGGAACACTGAAGCTTTCTTT,CASSLDKRTGIQGNTEAFF
TRBJ1-2,TRBV5-1,TRBD1,few,TGCGCCAGCAGCTTGGGGGACAGTGGCGACCATGGCTACACCTTC,CASSLGDSGDHGYTF
TRBJ2-1,TRBV18,TRBD2,NA,TGTGCCACTAGGGTCGGGACTAGCGAGTACAATGAGCAGTTCTTC,CATRVGTSEYNEQFF
TRBJ2-7,TRBV30,NA,NA,TGTGCCTGGATGGGGGGAACCTACGAGCAGTACTTC,CAWMGGTYEQYF
TRBJ1-2,TRBV14,NA,NA,TGTGCCAGCAGCCTTCCAGGGGAGGGCGGCTACACCTTC,CASSLPGEGGYTF
TRBJ2-7,TRBV29-1,NA,few,TGCAGCGTTCCATGGGGGCATTCCGAGCAGTACTTC,CSVPWGHSEQYF
TRBJ2-3,TRBV30,NA,NA,TGTGCCTGGAGCGGTGCAGATACGCAGTATTTT,CAWSGADTQYF
TRBJ1-1,TRBV9,NA,NA,TGTGCCAGCAGCGCCCTCGTACAGGGTGAAGCTTTCTTT,CASSALVQGEAFF